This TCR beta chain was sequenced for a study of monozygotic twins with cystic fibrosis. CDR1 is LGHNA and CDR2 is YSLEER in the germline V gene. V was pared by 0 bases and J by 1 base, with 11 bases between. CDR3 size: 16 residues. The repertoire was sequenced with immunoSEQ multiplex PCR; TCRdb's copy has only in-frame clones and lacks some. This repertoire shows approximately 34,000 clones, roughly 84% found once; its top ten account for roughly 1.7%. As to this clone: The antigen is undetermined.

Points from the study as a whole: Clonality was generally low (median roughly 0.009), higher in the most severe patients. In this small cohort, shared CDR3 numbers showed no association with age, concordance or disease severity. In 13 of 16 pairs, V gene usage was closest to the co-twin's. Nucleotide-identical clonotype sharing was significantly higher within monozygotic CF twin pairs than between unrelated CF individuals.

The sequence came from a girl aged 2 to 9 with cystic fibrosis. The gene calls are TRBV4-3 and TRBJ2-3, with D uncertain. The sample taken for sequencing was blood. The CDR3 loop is CASSQDASARTDTQYF. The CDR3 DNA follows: TGCGCCAGCAGCCAAGACGCCAGTGCTCGCACAGATACGCAGTATTTT.